This TCR beta chain derives from a study of patients and donors after allogeneic stem cell transplantation. This CDR3 has 14 amino acids. Germline loops: CDR1 LNHDA, CDR2 SQIVND (reference sequence). V trimming: 3 bases; J trimming: 6 bases; junction bases outside the gene matches: 2. TCRdb reprocessed the RT-PCR reads with MiXCR, giving one entry per CDR3 protein. The sample includes more than 150,000 distinct CDR3 sequences, approximately 41% of them seen just once. The chain has TRBV19 and TRBJ1-3; 10 bases map to TRBD1. Input material: blood, either unsorted or a sorted T cell fraction (not recorded which). The receptor's source is a human donor who was either an allogeneic HSCT recipient or a stem cell or donor lymphocyte infusion donor (not recorded which). It is not recorded whose cells these are; they may come from a transplant donor. The CDR3 region has the DNA TGTGCCAGTAGTATCGGGACAGGGGAAAACACCATATATTTT. It is translated as CASSIGTGENTIYF.